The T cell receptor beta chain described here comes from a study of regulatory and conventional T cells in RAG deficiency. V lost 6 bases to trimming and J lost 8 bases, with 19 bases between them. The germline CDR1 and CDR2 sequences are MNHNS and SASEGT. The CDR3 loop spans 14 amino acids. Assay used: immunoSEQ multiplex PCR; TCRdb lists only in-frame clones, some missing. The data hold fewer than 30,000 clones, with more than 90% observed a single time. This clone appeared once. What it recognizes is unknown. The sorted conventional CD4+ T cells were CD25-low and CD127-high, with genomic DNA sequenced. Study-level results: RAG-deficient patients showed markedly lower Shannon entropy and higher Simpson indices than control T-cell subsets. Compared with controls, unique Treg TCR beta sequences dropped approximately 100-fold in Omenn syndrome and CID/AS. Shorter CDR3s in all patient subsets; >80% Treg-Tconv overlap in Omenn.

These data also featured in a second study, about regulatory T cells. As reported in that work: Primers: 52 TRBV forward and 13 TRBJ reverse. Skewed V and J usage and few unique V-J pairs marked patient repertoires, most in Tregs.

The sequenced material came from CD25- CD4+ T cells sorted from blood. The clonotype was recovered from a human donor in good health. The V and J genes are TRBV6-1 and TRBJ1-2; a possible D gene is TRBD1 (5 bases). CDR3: CASRATVAPWGYTF. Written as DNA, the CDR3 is TGTGCCAGCAGAGCGACAGTGGCCCCCTGGGGCTACACCTTC.